This T cell receptor (beta chain) was retrieved from a study of blood T cells in healthy people across ages. As for the study in general: Template switching recovered approximately one barcoded beta molecule for every two T cells.

The CDR3 has 15 residues. Per the germline V gene, CDR1 is SGHDN and CDR2 is FVKESK. V was shortened by 3 bases and J by 3 bases, with 11 bases between the two germline ends. Investigators took about 9.2 milliliters of peripheral blood from every donor. A minimum of 6.5 million PBMCs was isolated per sample. With a J-beta primer mix and a sample-barcoded 5' primer, a second PCR ran about 6 to 11 cycles. A single record per CDR3 protein comes from TCRdb applying MiXCR to the 5' RACE reads. The sample holds some 690,000 distinct CDR3 sequences; approximately 21% are singletons and the top ten take 22%. The rearrangement joins TRBV14 to TRBJ2-2; tentative D call: TRBD2 (5 bases). The sample was blood. This TCR was sampled from a man between 70 and 80 years old in good health. CDR3: CASSQGYGDTGELFF. For the CDR3, the DNA is TGTGCCAGCAGCCAGGGCTACGGGGACACCGGGGAGCTGTTTTTT.